This is a list of T cell receptor beta chains from one sample in a study of shared clonotypes between healthy human individuals. TCRdb's table, derived via immunoSEQ multiplex PCR, lists solely in-frame clones and lacks some. The sample holds 2 million to 2.5 million clones, around 90% seen once. Sample: naive CD4+ T cells from PBMCs. These receptor sequences come from a man aged 18 to 30 in good health. Some clones in this sample may be carry-over from other donors' samples. The CDR3 runs from the conserved cysteine through the conserved F or W. The order of the fields is CDR3 DNA, CDR3 protein, clone size, V gene, J gene, D gene. The D gene is left open where the match is weak. Clone size is stated in some rows and not others, as once, few, many or a class when expanded.

DNA: TGCGCCAGCAGCTTAGGCCTTGCTCCAGCGACCCAGGATACGCAGTATTTT
CDR3: CASSLGLAPATQDTQYF
size: NA
V: TRBV5-1
J: TRBJ2-3
D: NA

DNA: TGTGCCAGCAGCTTTTCGCTTGGCGAGCAGTTCTTC
CDR3: CASSFSLGEQFF
size: NA
V: TRBV5-5
J: TRBJ2-1
D: NA

DNA: TGTGCCAGCAGTCGTGGAATTTATGGCTACACCTTC
CDR3: CASSRGIYGYTF
size: NA
V: TRBV28
J: TRBJ1-2
D: NA

DNA: TGTGCCAGCAGCTCCCCTAGCGGGACCCCTTACGAGCAGTACTTC
CDR3: CASSSPSGTPYEQYF
size: once
V: TRBV7-9
J: TRBJ2-7
D: TRBD2

DNA: TGTGCCAGTAGTGGTCAGAGTAACACCGGGGAGCTGTTTTTT
CDR3: CASSGQSNTGELFF
size: NA
V: TRBV19
J: TRBJ2-2
D: NA

DNA: TGTGCCAGCAGGGACAGGTATTACGAGCAGTACTTC
CDR3: CASRDRYYEQYF
size: NA
V: TRBV27
J: TRBJ2-7
D: TRBD1

DNA: TGTGCCAGCAGCGTAGCAACCAGCGGGGTCTGGGATGAGCAGTTCTTC
CDR3: CASSVATSGVWDEQFF
size: NA
V: TRBV9
J: TRBJ2-1
D: TRBD2

DNA: TGTGCCAGCAGTGAGGCCGGGCCTGAAGCTTTCTTT
CDR3: CASSEAGPEAFF
size: NA
V: TRBV2
J: TRBJ1-1
D: NA

DNA: TGTGCCAGCTCACCGGGGAGTGGCAATCAGCCCCAGCATTTT
CDR3: CASSPGSGNQPQHF
size: few
V: TRBV18
J: TRBJ1-5
D: NA

DNA: TGTGCCAGTAGAGACAGGGGCAGGGAGACCCAGTACTTC
CDR3: CASRDRGRETQYF
size: NA
V: TRBV19
J: TRBJ2-5
D: TRBD1

DNA: TGTGCCAGCAGCTCGGACAGGGACAATGAGCAGTTCTTC
CDR3: CASSSDRDNEQFF
size: few
V: TRBV7-3
J: TRBJ2-1
D: TRBD1

DNA: TGCGCCAGCAGCTTGAGACAGACCAACACTGAAGCTTTCTTT
CDR3: CASSLRQTNTEAFF
size: NA
V: TRBV5-1
J: TRBJ1-1
D: NA

DNA: TGTGCCAGCTCACCGCCGGGACTAACCTACAATGAGCAGTTCTTC
CDR3: CASSPPGLTYNEQFF
size: NA
V: TRBV18
J: TRBJ2-1
D: TRBD2

DNA: TGTGCCAGCAGCTCCCTAAAGGGGGGGCGAATCACCGGGGAGCTGTTTTTT
CDR3: CASSSLKGGRITGELFF
size: NA
V: TRBV13
J: TRBJ2-2
D: NA

DNA: TGTGCCAGTAGTACCAGGGGCGAGGGCACTGAAGCTTTCTTT
CDR3: CASSTRGEGTEAFF
size: NA
V: TRBV19
J: TRBJ1-1
D: NA

DNA: TGTGCCAGCAGCATACACAGGGGGCTTGGCGGGGAGCTGTTTTTT
CDR3: CASSIHRGLGGELFF
size: NA
V: TRBV7-8
J: TRBJ2-2
D: TRBD1

DNA: TGCGCCAGCAGCTCAGGGACTAGCGGGATCACCTACGAGCAGTACTTC
CDR3: CASSSGTSGITYEQYF
size: NA
V: TRBV5-1
J: TRBJ2-7
D: TRBD2

DNA: TGTGCCAGCAGTGAAACGGTTTCGCGGACTGTGCGAAACACCATATATTTT
CDR3: CASSETVSRTVRNTIYF
size: NA
V: TRBV2
J: TRBJ1-3
D: NA

DNA: TGCGCCAGCAGCTTGGGCGGGGACGGAGCTTTCTTT
CDR3: CASSLGGDGAFF
size: few
V: TRBV5-1
J: TRBJ1-1
D: NA

DNA: TGCGCCAGCAGCCTAATCGGACACTCGAACACCGGGGAGCTGTTTTTT
CDR3: CASSLIGHSNTGELFF
size: NA
V: TRBV5-1
J: TRBJ2-2
D: NA

DNA: TGTGCCAGCATGACAGGGAAGCATGAAAAACTGTTTTTT
CDR3: CASMTGKHEKLFF
size: NA
V: TRBV2
J: TRBJ1-4
D: TRBD1

DNA: TGTGCCAGCAGTGAAGGCCTTAATCAGCCCCAGCATTTT
CDR3: CASSEGLNQPQHF
size: NA
V: TRBV6-1
J: TRBJ1-5
D: NA

DNA: TGTGCCAGCTCGCCGGGACAGGGCCAGGGCTACACCTTC
CDR3: CASSPGQGQGYTF
size: NA
V: TRBV18
J: TRBJ1-2
D: TRBD1

DNA: TGCGCCAGCAGAACTCTACCAGGACTAGCGGGAGGGACAGATACGCAGTATTTT
CDR3: CASRTLPGLAGGTDTQYF
size: NA
V: TRBV5-1
J: TRBJ2-3
D: TRBD2

DNA: TGTGCCAGCAGTTCGGGAGGGACTAGCGGGAGACAGACCCAGTACTTC
CDR3: CASSSGGTSGRQTQYF
size: NA
V: TRBV28
J: TRBJ2-5
D: TRBD2

DNA: TGTGCCAGCAGTCAGGAGGGCCCTTCGTCCTACAATGAGCAGTTCTTC
CDR3: CASSQEGPSSYNEQFF
size: NA
V: TRBV2
J: TRBJ2-1
D: NA

DNA: TGTGCCAGCAGCTTGGGGGACGGCCAAAGGGAGCAGTACTTC
CDR3: CASSLGDGQREQYF
size: NA
V: TRBV7-9
J: TRBJ2-7
D: NA

DNA: TGCAGCGTCCGAAGTCTGGGTACAGGAGACTCCTACGAGCAGTACTTC
CDR3: CSVRSLGTGDSYEQYF
size: NA
V: TRBV29-1
J: TRBJ2-7
D: NA

DNA: TGTGCCAGCAGCTTGGGAGCGGGACGAATCCCCGGGGAGCTGTTTTTT
CDR3: CASSLGAGRIPGELFF
size: NA
V: TRBV7-2
J: TRBJ2-2
D: TRBD2

DNA: TGCGCCAGCAGCCAAGAAGTCCGGGACAGGATGGTGTTTTTT
CDR3: CASSQEVRDRMVFF
size: NA
V: TRBV4-1
J: TRBJ2-2
D: TRBD1

DNA: TGTGCCAGCATCTCCCGGGGGGGGGTCACCGGGGAGCTGTTTTTT
CDR3: CASISRGGVTGELFF
size: NA
V: TRBV28
J: TRBJ2-2
D: TRBD2

DNA: TGTGCCAGCAGCCAACAGGTTAGGGGAAACACCATATATTTT
CDR3: CASSQQVRGNTIYF
size: NA
V: TRBV13
J: TRBJ1-3
D: NA

DNA: TGTGCCAGCAGTTACCGGGCAGCTAACTATGGCTACACCTTC
CDR3: CASSYRAANYGYTF
size: NA
V: TRBV6-6
J: TRBJ1-2
D: NA

DNA: TGTGCCACCGGGCTGGGCGGGTTCTACGAGCAGTACTTC
CDR3: CATGLGGFYEQYF
size: NA
V: TRBV15
J: TRBJ2-7
D: NA

DNA: TGTGCCAGCAGAGGGAACGCGAACAATGAGCAGTTCTTC
CDR3: CASRGNANNEQFF
size: NA
V: TRBV28
J: TRBJ2-1
D: NA

DNA: TGTGCCAGCAGAGACGGGAGGGGAGAGGAGACCCAGTACTTC
CDR3: CASRDGRGEETQYF
size: NA
V: TRBV2
J: TRBJ2-5
D: TRBD2

DNA: TGTGCCAGCAGCCAATTGACAGGGTCCCTTGCGGCGAAAGAGACCCAGTACTTC
CDR3: CASSQLTGSLAAKETQYF
size: NA
V: TRBV14
J: TRBJ2-5
D: TRBD1

DNA: TGTGCCAGCAGTTACAGCCTTGAGGCTACGCAGTATTTT
CDR3: CASSYSLEATQYF
size: NA
V: TRBV6-5
J: TRBJ2-3
D: NA

DNA: TGTGCCTGGAGCTCGCCGGGGCCCAGCACGTTCGTTTTCTTT
CDR3: CAWSSPGPSTFVFF
size: NA
V: TRBV30
J: TRBJ1-1
D: NA

DNA: TGTGCCAGCACCTTACGACCCCCCCGGCCCCCCTTGGCCGGGGAGCTGTTTTTT
CDR3: CASTLRPPRPPLAGELFF
size: NA
V: TRBV5-5
J: TRBJ2-2
D: NA

DNA: TGTGCCAGTAGGAGAAGGGGGGGCGAAGGCTATGGCTACACCTTC
CDR3: CASRRRGGEGYGYTF
size: NA
V: TRBV19
J: TRBJ1-2
D: NA

DNA: TGTGCCAGCAGCTTAGATCTTAGTCAGCCCCAGCATTTT
CDR3: CASSLDLSQPQHF
size: NA
V: TRBV7-9
J: TRBJ1-5
D: NA

DNA: TGCAGCGTTGGTTTAGGCGGAGAAGAGACCCAGTACTTC
CDR3: CSVGLGGEETQYF
size: once
V: TRBV29-1
J: TRBJ2-5
D: NA

DNA: TGTGCCAGCTCACCACTCGCCGGGACTAGCGGGAACAACGAGCAGTACTTC
CDR3: CASSPLAGTSGNNEQYF
size: NA
V: TRBV18
J: TRBJ2-7
D: TRBD2

DNA: TGTGCCAGCAGTGCTATCAGGGGCACAGATACGCAGTATTTT
CDR3: CASSAIRGTDTQYF
size: NA
V: TRBV25-1
J: TRBJ2-3
D: NA